The entry below describes one T cell receptor beta chain. Antigen unknown. This sample stems from a study of cytomegalovirus exposure and HLA in healthy donors. The overall study: Of all 400 or so donors who were genotyped, roughly 81% belonged to the Caucasian-associated ancestry cluster. Regarding the study as a whole: A missense variant in DCLRE1C was later tied to TCR beta V- and J-gene trimming. There were some public TCRs occurring in many donors, but most TCR sequences were rare.

The CDR3 runs to 16 residues. Germline values: CDR1 MNHNY, CDR2 SVGAGI (reference sequence). Trimming took 0 bases from V and 0 from J, leaving 12 bases between them. PCR was performed using 60 Vbeta and 13 Jbeta primers. The method was immunoSEQ multiplex PCR; TCRdb's version includes in-frame clones alone and lacks a portion of them. The table shows 210,000 or so clones, with roughly 78% occurring only once. The V call is TRBV6-6, the J call TRBJ2-7; tentative D call: TRBD2 (5 bases). The clonotype was recovered from a boy aged 5 to 17 in good health and CMV-seronegative. The sequenced sample consisted of PBMCs. As DNA, the CDR3 is TGTGCCAGCAGTTACTCGAAGGAAGGGAGCTCCTACGAGCAGTACTTC. Encoded protein: CASSYSKEGSSYEQYF.